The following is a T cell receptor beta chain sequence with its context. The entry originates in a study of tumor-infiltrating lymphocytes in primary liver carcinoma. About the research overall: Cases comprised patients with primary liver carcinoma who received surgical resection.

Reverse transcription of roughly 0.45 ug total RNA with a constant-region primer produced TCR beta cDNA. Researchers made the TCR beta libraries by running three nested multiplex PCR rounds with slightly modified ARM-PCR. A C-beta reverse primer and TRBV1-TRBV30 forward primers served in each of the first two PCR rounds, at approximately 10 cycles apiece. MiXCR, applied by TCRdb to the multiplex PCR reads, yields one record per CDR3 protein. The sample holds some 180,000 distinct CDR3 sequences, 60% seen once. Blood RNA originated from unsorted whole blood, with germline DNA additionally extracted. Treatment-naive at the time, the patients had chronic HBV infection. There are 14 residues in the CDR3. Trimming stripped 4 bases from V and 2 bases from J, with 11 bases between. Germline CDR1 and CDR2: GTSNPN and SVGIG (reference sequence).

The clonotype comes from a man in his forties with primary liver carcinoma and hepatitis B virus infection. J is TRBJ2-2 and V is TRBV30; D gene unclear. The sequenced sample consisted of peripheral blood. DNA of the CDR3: TGTGCCTGGATATTGGCTGCAAACACCGGGGAGCTGTTTTTT. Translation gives CAWILAANTGELFF.